The next 23 T cell receptor beta chains were all read from a single sample in a study of T cell repertoires in cytomegalovirus infection. TCRdb called the reads again in MiXCR, with one record for every CDR3 protein. The table records about 740,000 distinct CDR3 sequences, 35% to 45% of them present only once. Input material: PBMCs. Receptors originate from a human donor in good health (CMV status not recorded). Some clones in this sample may be carry-over from other donors' samples.

This clonotype was seen only a few times. V gene TRBV28 combines with J gene TRBJ2-7, with 9 bases that match TRBD1. The CDR3 runs 14 residues. CDR1 MDHEN and CDR2 SYDVKM come from the germline V gene. The V gene end was trimmed by 2 bases and the J gene end by 5 bases; junction bases not matched to a gene: 4. CDR3 nucleotides: TGTGCCAGCAGTTTAGGGACAGGGAACCACGAGCAGTACTTC. Translated, it gives CASSLGTGNHEQYF.

The CDR3 region is CASSLTGKVDGYTF. The CDR3 DNA follows: TGTGCCAGCAGTTTAACAGGGAAAGTGGATGGCTACACCTTC. V and J are TRBV28 and TRBJ1-2, with a weak D call TRBD1 (6 bases). Trimming took off 2 bases at V and 6 bases at J, with 13 bases between the two ends. In germline, CDR1 is MDHEN, CDR2 SYDVKM. The CDR3 loop spans 14 amino acids.

This clonotype was detected only a few times. The chain joins TRBV10-2 to TRBJ1-6, with 9 bases that match TRBD1. Looked up from germline, CDR1 is WSHSY and CDR2 is SAAADI. After removal of 6 bases from V and 5 bases from J, the junction contained 5 bases not matched to a gene. This CDR3 region has 15 residues. Here the CDR3 DNA reads TGCGCCAGCAGCGATGGACAGGGGCATAATTCACCCCTCCACTTT. As protein: CASSDGQGHNSPLHF.

Of note for this clonotype: A much larger clone differs from this one at a single base, so this may be a read error. This CDR3 fails to terminate in the conserved phenylalanine or tryptophan, so it likely reflects a read error. The chain is built from TRBV7-9 and TRBJ2-3; D is unresolved. Germline CDR1 reads SEHNR; CDR2 reads FQNEAQ (reference sequence). CDR3 length: 13 amino acids. Trimming took 3 bases from V and 4 from J, leaving 8 bases between them. The CDR3 DNA follows: TGTGCCAGCAGCTTTACGTTCGCAGATACGCAGTATTGT. Protein product: CASSFTFADTQYC.

This clonotype turned up a few times. This rearrangement joins TRBV28 to TRBJ2-7; D is unclear. The V end was cut by 6 bases, the J end by 5 bases, with 17 bases between. CDR3 length: 14 amino acids. Germline V gene sequence: CDR1 MDHEN, CDR2 SYDVKM. DNA of the CDR3: TGTGCCAGCAGAATAGGTGGAGAAAGTCACGAGCAGTACTTC. Residues: CASRIGGESHEQYF.

The CDR3 bases are TGTGCCAGCAGTTTCTGGGCGTCCGATCAGCCCCAGCATTTT. This sequence encodes CASSFWASDQPQHF. The rearrangement joins TRBV28 to TRBJ1-5; D ambiguous. The V gene's germline CDR1 is MDHEN and CDR2 SYDVKM. Trimming took 3 bases from V and 5 from J, leaving 11 bases between them. The CDR3 spans 14 residues.

With regard to this clonotype: One end of the junction is discordant with germline, which a read error may explain. The chain links TRBV7-4 to TRBJ1-1; D unclear. The CDR3 length is 13 residues. Per germline, CDR1 SGHVT and CDR2 SQSDAQ. The CDR3 reads CARSSTVGTEAFF. The CDR3 DNA follows: TGTGCCAGAAGCTCCACGGTAGGCACTGAAGCTTTCTTT. The full variable domain, in which reference TRBV7-4 and TRBJ1-1 provide the parts outside the CDR3, is GAGVSQSPRYKVAKRGRDVALRCDSISGHVTLYWYRQTLGQGSEVLTYSQSDAQRDKSGRPSGRFSAERPERSVSTLKIQRTEQGDSAVYLCARSSTVGTEAFFGQGTRLTVV.

This clonotype was found a few times. The V and J genes are TRBV27 and TRBJ2-5; D call uncertain. From germline, CDR1 is MNHEY and CDR2 SMNVEV (reference sequence). V gave up 10 bases and J gave up 7 bases, with 16 bases separating them. The CDR3 extends over 12 amino acids. CDR3 bases: TGTGCCACCGTCGACCGAATGGGGACCCAGTACTTC. Translating it yields CATVDRMGTQYF.

The V and J genes are TRBV7-8 and TRBJ2-3, with 11 bases aligning to TRBD2. Looked up from germline, CDR1 is SGHVS and CDR2 is FQNEAQ. Trimming took 5 bases from V and 3 from J; bases not matched to a gene: 7. The CDR3 is made up of 16 amino acids. DNA for the CDR3: TGTGCCAGCAGCGAGCAAACTAGCGGGAGAACAGATACGCAGTATTTT. It encodes CASSEQTSGRTDTQYF.

This chain joins TRBV4-3 and TRBJ1-1; D call uncertain. The CDR3 contains 15 residues. V lost 1 base, J lost 4 bases, and 13 bases lay in between. CDR1 is LGHNA, CDR2 YSLEER, per germline. In DNA, the CDR3 is TGCGCCAGCAGCCAAGTTGTTTCTGGCGGCACTGAAGCTTTCTTT. It codes for CASSQVVSGGTEAFF.

The chain couples TRBV7-8 to TRBJ1-5; possibly TRBD1 for D (5 bases). The CDR3 loop spans 15 amino acids. Trimming cost V 4 bases and J 6 bases, with 16 bases left between them. Germline CDR1 SGHVS, CDR2 FQNEAQ. The CDR3: CASSSAGQGSQPQHF. Here the CDR3 DNA reads TGTGCCAGCAGCTCAGCTGGCCAGGGATCTCAGCCCCAGCATTTT.

This clonotype was counted many times. This chain joins TRBV7-2 and TRBJ2-3, with 11 bases fitting TRBD2. Germline lookup yields CDR1 SGHTA and CDR2 FQGNSA. Trimming at V came to 0 bases and at J to 4 bases, leaving 3 bases not matched to a gene. This CDR3 region has 16 residues. In nucleotides, the CDR3 is TGTGCCAGCAGCTTAGCAGGGACTAGCGGTCCAGATACGCAGTATTTT. It encodes CASSLAGTSGPDTQYF.

This clonotype was observed a handful of times. The CDR3 DNA sequence: TGTGCCAGCAGCCGGACAGTCGGAGTGAACACTGAAGCTTTCTTT. Encoded protein: CASSRTVGVNTEAFF. The V gene is TRBV7-8, the J gene TRBJ1-1, with D possibly TRBD1 on 6 matching bases. Germline loops: CDR1 SGHVS, CDR2 FQNEAQ. CDR3 length: 15 amino acids. V was cut by 5 bases and J by 0 bases, with 13 bases left in between.

The chain carries TRBV19 and TRBJ2-7; 7 bases are shared with TRBD2. The CDR3 length is 15 residues. Germline CDR1 is LNHDA and CDR2 is SQIVND (reference sequence). With V trimmed by 3 bases and J by 1 base, 6 bases remained unmatched. The CDR3 DNA follows: TGTGCCAGTAGTATGACTGCGGGGGATTCCTACGAGCAGTACTTC. This gives the protein CASSMTAGDSYEQYF.

The chain links TRBV27 to TRBJ2-5; perhaps TRBD2 as D (6 bases). The CDR3 sequence is 14 residues long. V dropped 3 bases and J dropped 5 bases, with 13 bases sitting between them. Germline assignment: CDR1 MNHEY and CDR2 SMNVEV (reference sequence). This CDR3 reads CASSLGGVRETQYF. The DNA for the CDR3 is TGTGCCAGCAGTTTGGGCGGGGTGCGGGAGACCCAGTACTTC.

CDR3 protein: CASSQEATPRSEQYF. The DNA for the CDR3 is TGTGCCAGCAGCCAAGAGGCCACCCCAAGGAGCGAGCAGTACTTC. The chain couples TRBV3-1 to TRBJ2-7; D remains ambiguous. Trimming took 0 bases from V and 6 from J, leaving 15 bases between them. CDR3 length: 15 residues. Germline values: CDR1 LGHDT, CDR2 YNNKEL (reference sequence).

The V call is TRBV9, the J call TRBJ1-3, with no clear D. The CDR3 consists of 16 residues. V was clipped by 0 bases and J by 4 bases, with 14 bases between them. Germline CDR1 SGDLS, CDR2 YYNGEE. CDR3 sequence reads: CASSVAREVAGNTIYF. In nucleotides, the CDR3 is TGTGCCAGCAGCGTAGCCAGAGAGGTGGCGGGAAACACCATATATTTT.

This clonotype showed up just a few times. This chain joins TRBV3-1 and TRBJ1-1, with 8 bases that match TRBD1. Germline-derived CDR1 and CDR2 are LGHDT and YNNKEL (reference sequence). The J segment lost 4 bases and the V segment lost 2 bases, leaving 6 bases of the junction unmatched. The CDR3 is made up of 15 amino acids. CDR3 amino acids: CASSQQDRGPTEAFF. The CDR3 coding sequence is TGTGCCAGCAGCCAACAAGACAGGGGTCCCACTGAAGCTTTCTTT.

The V and J genes are TRBV7-2 and TRBJ2-1; TRBD1 agrees at 7 bases. The V segment lost 1 base and the J segment 2 bases; nucleotides outside the gene matches: 11. Germline values: CDR1 SGHTA, CDR2 FQGNSA. This CDR3 has 18 residues. CDR3 amino acids: CASSLVGTELSAYNEQFF. The CDR3 bases are TGTGCCAGCAGCTTAGTAGGGACAGAGTTGAGCGCCTACAATGAGCAGTTCTTC.

This clonotype has just a few counts. This rearrangement joins TRBV19 to TRBJ1-1; D is unclear. The CDR3 covers 14 residues. The germline CDR1 and CDR2 sequences are LNHDA and SQIVND (reference sequence). Trimming stripped 1 base from V and 1 base from J, with 7 bases between. CDR3 sequence (DNA): TGTGCCAGTAGTATAGGCTTGCGGAACACTGAAGCTTTCTTT. As protein: CASSIGLRNTEAFF.

With regard to this clonotype: Just one base apart from a much larger clone, this may be a read error. This chain links TRBV15 with TRBJ1-2; D gene uncertain. Per germline, CDR1 LNHNV and CDR2 YYDKDF (reference sequence). This CDR3 comprises 14 residues. This CDR3 reads CSTSREGVGMGYTF. CDR3 sequence (DNA): TGTTCCACCAGCAGAGAAGGTGTCGGGATGGGCTACACCTTC.

The rearrangement uses TRBV28 and TRBJ1-6; possible D gene TRBD1, 5 bases. The V gene's germline CDR1 is MDHEN and CDR2 SYDVKM. The CDR3 is 13 residues long. Trimming removed 6 bases from V and 10 bases from J, with 13 bases in between. In nucleotides, the CDR3 is TGTGCCAGCAGATCTCAGCAGGGCTCACCCCTCCACTTT. Translating it yields CASRSQQGSPLHF.

This chain connects TRBV7-9 to TRBJ2-3; no clear D. V shed 5 bases and J shed 5 bases, with 8 bases lying between them. This CDR3 has 12 residues. Per germline, CDR1 SEHNR and CDR2 FQNEAQ (reference sequence). The CDR3 here is CASSATEDTQYF. The DNA for the CDR3 is TGTGCCAGCAGCGCTACCGAAGATACGCAGTATTTT.